This T cell receptor beta chain was captured by sequencing in a study of T cell responses to AZD1222 COVID-19 vaccine. The study, taken as a whole, reports: Spike-specific TCR breadth and depth went up after people got two AZD1222 doses. White British ancestry dominated among donors, who included more females, and clonal diversity was possibly underestimated.

The V gene end was trimmed by 3 bases and the J gene end by 8 bases; junction bases not matched to a gene: 3. Germline CDR1 and CDR2: SEHNR and FQNEAQ (reference sequence). This CDR3 has 12 amino acids. Remarks on this clone: The antigen remains undetermined.

Only in-frame clones appear in the TCRdb table, and some are missing; sequencing was by immunoSEQ multiplex PCR. Of about 150,000 clones in the sample, 90% are singletons; the top ten hold approximately 20%. Sequences were derived from peripheral blood, sampled on day 0 of AZD1222 vaccination. The chain carries TRBV7-9 and TRBJ1-2, with 7 bases matching TRBD1. The receptor was derived from an adult in good health. CDR3 sequence: CASSFNRGGYTF. DNA for the CDR3: TGTGCCAGCAGCTTTAACAGGGGAGGCTACACCTTC.